The clone carrying this T cell receptor beta chain was counted a few times. Its antigen is undetermined. Each CDR3 protein is one row after TCRdb ran MiXCR on the 5' RACE reads. The data contain roughly 39,000 distinct CDR3 sequences, under 20% of them singletons. Notes on the study in general: Tumor memory CD4+ T cell TCR gene usage was found to cluster with blood and lymph node memory CD4+ cells and with lymph node naive CD4+ cells.

Sequencing input: naive CD4+ T cells sorted from a lymph node. Subset noted: naive CD4+ T cells, CD4+CD45RA+CD25-. This clonotype was obtained from a female donor with breast cancer.

CDR3 DNA sequence: TGTGCCAGCAGCTTAAAGTACCAAGAGACCCAGTACTTC. Translating gives CASSLKYQETQYF. The V call is TRBV7-8, the J call TRBJ2-5, with unresolved D. The germline V and J ends were trimmed by 2 bases and 0 bases, with 4 bases remaining between them. The CDR3 is 13 residues long. CDR1 is SGHVS, CDR2 FQNEAQ, per germline.